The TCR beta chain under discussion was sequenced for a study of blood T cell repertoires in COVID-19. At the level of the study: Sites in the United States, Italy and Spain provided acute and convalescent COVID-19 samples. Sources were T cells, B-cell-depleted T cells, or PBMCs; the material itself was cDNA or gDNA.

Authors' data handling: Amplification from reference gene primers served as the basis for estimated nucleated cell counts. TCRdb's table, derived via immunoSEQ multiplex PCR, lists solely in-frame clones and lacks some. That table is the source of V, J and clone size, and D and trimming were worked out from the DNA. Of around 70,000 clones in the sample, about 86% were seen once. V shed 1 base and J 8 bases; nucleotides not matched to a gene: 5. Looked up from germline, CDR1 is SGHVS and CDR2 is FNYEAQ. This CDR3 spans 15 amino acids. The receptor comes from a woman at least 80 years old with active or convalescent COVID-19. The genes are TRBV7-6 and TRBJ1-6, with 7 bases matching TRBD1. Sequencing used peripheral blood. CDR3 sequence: CASSLGGQGDSPLHF. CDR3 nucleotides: TGTGCCAGCAGCTTAGGGGGTCAGGGGGATTCACCCCTCCACTTT. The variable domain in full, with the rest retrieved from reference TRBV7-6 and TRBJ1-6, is GAGVSQSPRYKVTKRGQDVALRCDPISGHVSLYWYRQALGQGPEFLTYFNYEAQQDKSGLPNDRFSAERPEGSISTLTIQRTEQRDSAMYRCASSLGGQGDSPLHFGNGTRLTVT.